This TCR beta chain emerged from a study of human T cells and chemical hapten exposure. CDR1 is SGHRS and CDR2 is YFSETQ in the germline V gene. V lost 5 bases, J lost 2 bases, and 14 bases lay in between. The CDR3 is made up of 14 amino acids. TCRdb redid the calling of the RACE reads with MiXCR, one entry per CDR3 protein. The profile shows around 350,000 distinct CDR3 sequences, about 5.4% of them singletons. Time point meaning: pre-sensitization, week 0. Treatment specified: therapeutic diphenylcyclopropenone sensitization with weekly scalp DPC. This chain uses TRBV5-1 with TRBJ2-7; D not certain. The clonotype comes from a woman between 18 and 30 years old with alopecia areata. Some clones in this sample may be carry-over from other donors' samples. This sample comprised whole blood, obtained in connection with sensitization to the hapten diphenylcyclopropenone (DPC). In DNA, the CDR3 is TGCGCCAGCAGACAAGCAACGTATACCTACGAGCAGTACTTC. Its protein product is CASRQATYTYEQYF.